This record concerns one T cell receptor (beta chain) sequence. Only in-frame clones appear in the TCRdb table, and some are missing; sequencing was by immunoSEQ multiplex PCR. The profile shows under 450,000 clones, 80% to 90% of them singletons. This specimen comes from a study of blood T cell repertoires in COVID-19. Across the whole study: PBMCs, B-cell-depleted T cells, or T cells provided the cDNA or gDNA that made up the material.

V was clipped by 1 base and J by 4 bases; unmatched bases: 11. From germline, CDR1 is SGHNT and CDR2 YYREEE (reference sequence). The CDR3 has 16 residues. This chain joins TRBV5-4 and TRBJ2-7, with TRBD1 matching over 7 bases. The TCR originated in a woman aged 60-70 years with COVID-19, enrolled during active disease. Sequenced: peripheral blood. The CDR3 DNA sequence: TGTGCCAGCAGCTTGCACGCGTGGGACAGCCCATACGAGCAGTACTTC. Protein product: CASSLHAWDSPYEQYF.